This T cell receptor beta chain was recorded in a study of cytomegalovirus exposure and HLA in healthy donors. Trimming left V 5 bases short and J 6 bases short, with 10 bases between. The CDR3 runs to 13 residues. Looked up from germline, CDR1 is SEHNR and CDR2 is FQNEAQ (reference sequence). Study-wide findings and caveats: Fewer N-insertions than the 666-donor mean were reportedly shown by an Asian-associated ancestry cluster in a later analysis. Among the sequence variants, a highly shared cluster was likely an artifact of sequencing. The study listed 150 to 200 cytomegalovirus-associated TCR beta chains.

This clone was counted a single time. What it binds is unknown. PCR was performed using 60 Vbeta and 13 Jbeta primers. The table came from immunoSEQ multiplex PCR; TCRdb's copy has only in-frame clones and leaves some out. The repertoire holds 150,000 to 200,000 clones, with 77% as singletons. The receptor was derived from a man between 18 and 35 years old in good health and CMV-seronegative. The chain employs TRBV7-9 and TRBJ2-2; D gene unclear. Sequenced: PBMCs. The CDR3 DNA is TGTGCCAGCAGCCCAGTCGGGTCCGGGGAGCTGTTTTTT. It specifies CASSPVGSGELFF.